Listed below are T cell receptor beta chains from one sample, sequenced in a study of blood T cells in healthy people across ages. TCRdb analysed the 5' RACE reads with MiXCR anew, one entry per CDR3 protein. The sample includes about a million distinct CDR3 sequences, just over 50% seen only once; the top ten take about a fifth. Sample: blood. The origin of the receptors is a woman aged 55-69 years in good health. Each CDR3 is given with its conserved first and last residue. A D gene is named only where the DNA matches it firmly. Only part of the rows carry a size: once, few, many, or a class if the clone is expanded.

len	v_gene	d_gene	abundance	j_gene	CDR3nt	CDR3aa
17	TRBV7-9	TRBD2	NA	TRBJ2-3	TGTGCCAGCAGCTCATACCCGGGACGAGCGGGAGCAGAGGGGCAGTATTTT	CASSSYPGRAGAEGQYF
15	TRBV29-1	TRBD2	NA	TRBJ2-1	TGCAGCGTCGTCGGGCGGGAGGGCCACTACAATGAGCAGTTCTTC	CSVVGREGHYNEQFF
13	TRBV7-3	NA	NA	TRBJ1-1	TGTGCCAGCAGCTTAACAGATGAGGGGGAAGCTTTCTTT	CASSLTDEGEAFF
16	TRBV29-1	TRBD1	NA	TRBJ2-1	TGCAGCGTTGGAGAGACCCACAGGGGCTTCAAAAACATTCAGTTCTTC	CSVGETHRGFKNIQFF
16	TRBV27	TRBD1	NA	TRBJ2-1	TGTGCCAGCAGCTTACAGGGGATCCCCCACGAAATGAAGCAGTTCTTC	CASSLQGIPHEMKQFF
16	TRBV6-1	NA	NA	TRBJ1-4	TGTGCCAGCAGTGCCTCCCAGCAGCCATCTAATGAAAAACTGTTTTTT	CASSASQQPSNEKLFF
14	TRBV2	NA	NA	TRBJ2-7	TGTGCCAGCAGTCCGGATCCGCCTGGGAACGAGCAGTACTTC	CASSPDPPGNEQYF
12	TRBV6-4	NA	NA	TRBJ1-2	TGTGCCAGCAGTGGGATGGTATATGGCTACACCTTC	CASSGMVYGYTF
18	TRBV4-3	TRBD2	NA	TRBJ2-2	TGCGCCAGCAGCCAAGATTTATCCAGCGGGGAGAACACCGGGGAGCTGTTTTTT	CASSQDLSSGENTGELFF
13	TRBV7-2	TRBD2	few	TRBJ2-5	TGTGCCAGCAGCTGGGGGACTACAGAGACCCAGTACTTC	CASSWGTTETQYF
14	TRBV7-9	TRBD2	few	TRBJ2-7	TGTGCCAGCAGCTTAAGGGCGGGAGTAAACGAGCAGTACTTC	CASSLRAGVNEQYF
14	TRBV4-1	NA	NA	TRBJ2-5	TGCACCAGCAGCTCAAAGGGGTACCAAGAGACCCAGTACTTC	CTSSSKGYQETQYF
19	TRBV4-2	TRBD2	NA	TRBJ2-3	TGTGCCAGCAGCCAAGTGGGGACTAGCGGGAGCTCTAGCACAGATACGCAGTATTTT	CASSQVGTSGSSSTDTQYF
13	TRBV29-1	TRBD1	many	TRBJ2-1	TGCAGCGTTGAAACAGGGGGCGGGGGTGAGCAGTTCTTC	CSVETGGGGEQFF
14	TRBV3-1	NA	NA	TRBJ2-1	TGTGCCAGCAGCCGTACAGGGAGTCACAATGAGCAGTTCTTC	CASSRTGSHNEQFF
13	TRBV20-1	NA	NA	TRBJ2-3	TGCAGTGCCCCGGTCGGGGGCACAGATACGCAGTATTTT	CSAPVGGTDTQYF
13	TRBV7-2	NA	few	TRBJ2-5	TGTGCCAGCAGCTCCGATGGGTGGGAGACCCAGTACTTC	CASSSDGWETQYF